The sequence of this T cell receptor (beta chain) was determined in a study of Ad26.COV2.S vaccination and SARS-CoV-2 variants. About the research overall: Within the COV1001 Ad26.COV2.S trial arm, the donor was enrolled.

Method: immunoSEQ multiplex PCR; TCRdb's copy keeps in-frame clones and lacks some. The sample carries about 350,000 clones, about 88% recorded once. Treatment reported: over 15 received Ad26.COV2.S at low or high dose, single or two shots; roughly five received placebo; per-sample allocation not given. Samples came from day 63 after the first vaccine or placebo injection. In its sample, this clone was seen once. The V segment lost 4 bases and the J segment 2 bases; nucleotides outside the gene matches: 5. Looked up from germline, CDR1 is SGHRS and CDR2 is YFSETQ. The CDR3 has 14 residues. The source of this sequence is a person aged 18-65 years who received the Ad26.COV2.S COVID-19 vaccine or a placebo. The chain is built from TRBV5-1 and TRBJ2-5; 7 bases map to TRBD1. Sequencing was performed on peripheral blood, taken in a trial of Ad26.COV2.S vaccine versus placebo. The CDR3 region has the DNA TGCGCCAGCAGCGCCCGGGACAGTCAAGAGACCCAGTACTTC. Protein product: CASSARDSQETQYF.